The next 27 T cell receptor beta chains were all read from a single sample in a study of long-term antiretroviral therapy in people with HIV. A v3.0 immunoSEQ assay was performed at survey level. The repertoire was sequenced with immunoSEQ multiplex PCR; TCRdb's copy has only in-frame clones and lacks some. The sample carries 30,000 to 40,000 clones, just under 80% recorded once. This sample comprised unsorted PBMCs, obtained 3.1 years after starting antiretroviral therapy. The receptors originated from a woman in her fifties or sixties with HIV.

The chain links TRBV9 to TRBJ2-5, with 8 bases fitting TRBD1. This CDR3 contains 18 residues. The germline CDR1 and CDR2 sequences are SGDLS and YYNGEE. V lost 0 bases and J lost 2; bases outside the gene matches: 12. In nucleotides, the CDR3 is TGTGCCAGCAGCGTAGAGAGGAACCCGACAGGGGCGCAAGAGACCCAGTACTTC. This encodes CASSVERNPTGAQETQYF.

V and J are TRBV7-9 and TRBJ2-5, with D tentatively TRBD1 (5 bases). The end of the DNA aligns better with TRBJ2-7, so the J call may be wrong. The CDR3 loop spans 14 amino acids. Per the germline V gene, CDR1 is SEHNR and CDR2 is FQNEAQ (reference sequence). The CDR3 loop is CASSLVQGTYEQYF. Here the CDR3 DNA reads TGTGCCAGCAGCTTAGTGCAGGGTACCTACGAGCAGTACTTC.

This clone appeared a few times. The CDR3 nucleotides are TGTGCCAGCAGCTTCTGGGAGCCGAGGATTAGTTCACCCCTCCACTTT. This encodes CASSFWEPRISSPLHF. V gene TRBV11-2 combines with J gene TRBJ1-6; no clear D gene. In germline, CDR1 is SGHAT, CDR2 FQNNGV. Trimming left V 3 bases short and J 9 bases short, with 18 bases between. The CDR3 contains 16 residues.

The chain has TRBV6-6 and TRBJ2-2; no clear D gene. Between the trimmed V and J ends, which lost 8 bases and 8 bases, there was a span of 9 bases. The CDR3 has 11 amino acids. Germline-derived CDR1 and CDR2 are MNHNY and SVGAGI (reference sequence). The CDR3 sequence: CASQYLGELFF. DNA of the CDR3: TGTGCCAGCCAATACCTGGGGGAGCTGTTTTTT.

This chain links TRBV18 with TRBJ2-7; D not certain. The germline CDR1 and CDR2 sequences are KGHSH and LQKENI. The CDR3 totals 13 residues. V lost 2 bases and J lost 4, with 9 bases in between. The CDR3 nucleotides are TGTGCCAGCTCACCAGGGTGGGATTACGAGCAGTACGTC. The encoded protein is CASSPGWDYEQYV.

The V call is TRBV12-5, the J call TRBJ2-1; perhaps D is TRBD1 or TRBD2 (5 bases each). Germline V lookup: CDR1 LGHNT, CDR2 FRNRAP. There are 17 residues in the CDR3. V was pared by 6 bases and J by 0 bases, with 18 bases between. This CDR3 is CASGIDGWGSSYNEQFF. The CDR3 nucleotides are TGTGCTAGTGGCATAGATGGGTGGGGGAGCTCCTACAATGAGCAGTTCTTC. Full variable domain (rest looked up from reference TRBV12-5 and TRBJ2-1): DARVTQTPRHKVTEMGQEVTMRCQPILGHNTVFWYRQTMMQGLELLAYFRNRAPLDDSGMPKDRFSAEMPDATLATLKIQPSEPRDSAVYFCASGIDGWGSSYNEQFFGPGTRLTVL.

V and J are TRBV5-1 and TRBJ1-4, with TRBD1 as a possible D gene (6 bases). The CDR3 totals 15 residues. Germline CDR1 reads SGHRS; CDR2 reads YFSETQ. V lost 2 bases to trimming and J lost 6 bases, with 14 bases between them. The CDR3 loop reads CASSLRGGGDEKLFF. The CDR3 region has the DNA TGCGCCAGCAGCTTAAGAGGCGGGGGCGATGAAAAACTGTTTTTT. The entire variable domain, with the rest obtained from reference TRBV5-1 and TRBJ1-4, is as follows: KAGVTQTPRYLIKTRGQQVTLSCSPISGHRSVSWYQQTPGQGLQFLFEYFSETQRNKGNFPGRFSGRQFSNSRSEMNVSTLELGDSALYLCASSLRGGGDEKLFFGSGTQLSVL.

CDR3 protein: CASSPAVYGYTF. The CDR3 DNA sequence: TGTGCCAGTAGTCCCGCCGTCTATGGCTACACCTTC. The chain has TRBV19 and TRBJ1-2; D is uncertain. V shed 5 bases and J shed 4 bases, with 8 bases lying between them. The germline V gene has CDR1 LNHDA and CDR2 SQIVND (reference sequence). The CDR3 consists of 12 residues.

This clone was detected only a few times. The chain employs TRBV15 and TRBJ1-2; 9 nucleotides match TRBD1. The CDR3 extends over 13 amino acids. Germline loops: CDR1 LNHNV, CDR2 YYDKDF (reference sequence). After removal of 3 bases from V and 10 bases from J, the junction contained 6 bases not matched to a gene. The DNA for the CDR3 is TGTGCCACCAGCAGGAACCACAGGGGGCCCTACACCTTC. Its translation: CATSRNHRGPYTF.

This rearrangement joins TRBV9 to TRBJ2-6, with D uncertain. The CDR3 sequence is 14 residues long. V lost 0 bases to trimming and J lost 8 bases, with 9 bases between them. CDR1 and CDR2 from the germline V gene are SGDLS and YYNGEE. The CDR3 loop is CASSVGENPNVLTF. The CDR3 nucleotides read TGTGCCAGCAGCGTAGGCGAGAACCCCAACGTCCTGACTTTC. Variable domain in full (rest from reference TRBV9 and TRBJ2-6): DSGVTQTPKHLITATGQRVTLRCSPRSGDLSVYWYQQSLDQGLQFLIQYYNGEERAKGNILERFSAQQFPDLHSELNLSSLELGDSALYFCASSVGENPNVLTFGAGSRLTVL.

V gene TRBV19 combines with J gene TRBJ2-2, with D maybe TRBD2 (6 bases). V shed 5 bases and J shed 8 bases, with 18 bases lying between them. The CDR3 is made up of 15 amino acids. Per germline, CDR1 LNHDA and CDR2 SQIVND (reference sequence). The CDR3 DNA follows: TGTGCCAGTAGTCTTCCGCGGGGTGTGGCGGGGGAGCTGTTTTTT. Translation gives CASSLPRGVAGELFF.

J is TRBJ2-2 and V is TRBV19; TRBD2 matches at 7 bases. The CDR3 loop spans 14 amino acids. Looked up from germline, CDR1 is LNHDA and CDR2 is SQIVND (reference sequence). The V and J ends lost 7 bases and 5 bases, in that order; junction bases with no gene match: 7. As DNA, the CDR3 is TGTGCCAGTATCGGGGGGTTGAGGACCGGGGAGCTGTTTTTT. Translating gives CASIGGLRTGELFF.

The V gene is TRBV7-8, the J gene TRBJ2-1; 7 bases line up with TRBD1. The CDR3 loop spans 15 amino acids. V was clipped by 5 bases and J by 6 bases; unmatched bases: 10. The V gene's germline CDR1 is SGHVS and CDR2 FQNEAQ. The CDR3 coding sequence is TGTGCCAGCAGCCCTAGTGGACAGGCGAGCAATGAGCAGTTCTTC. It encodes CASSPSGQASNEQFF. Full variable domain (rest looked up from reference TRBV7-8 and TRBJ2-1): GAGVSQSPRYKVAKRGQDVALRCDPISGHVSLFWYQQALGQGPEFLTYFQNEAQLDKSGLPSDRFFAERPEGSVSTLKIQRTQQEDSAVYLCASSPSGQASNEQFFGPGTRLTVL.

V gene TRBV11-2 combines with J gene TRBJ1-4; D not certain. This CDR3 spans 14 amino acids. Germline V gene sequence: CDR1 SGHAT, CDR2 FQNNGV. V was cut by 3 bases and J by 0 bases, with 5 bases left in between. The CDR3 nucleotides read TGTGCCAGCAGCTTTACAGCAACTAATGAAAAACTGTTTTTT. As protein: CASSFTATNEKLFF.

V usage is TRBV7-9 and J usage is TRBJ1-1; D is unclear. The V gene lost 2 bases and the J gene lost 3 bases, with 10 bases spanning the gap. CDR3 length: 14 residues. CDR1 is SEHNR, CDR2 FQNEAQ, per germline (reference sequence). DNA of the CDR3: TGTGCCAGCAGCTTAACCCTTGGTGACACTGAAGCTTTCTTT. As protein: CASSLTLGDTEAFF. The whole variable domain, filled in from reference TRBV7-9 and TRBJ1-1, reads DTGVSQNPRHKITKRGQNVTFRCDPISEHNRLYWYRQTLGQGPEFLTYFQNEAQLEKSRLLSDRFSAERPKGSFSTLEIQRTEQGDSAMYLCASSLTLGDTEAFFGQGTRLTVV.

The rearrangement links TRBV6-5 to TRBJ1-1, with D uncertain. The CDR3 totals 13 residues. Germline values: CDR1 MNHEY, CDR2 SVGAGI. The V gene lost 5 bases and the J gene lost 0 bases, with 7 bases spanning the gap. The CDR3 here is CASSTNLNTEAFF. CDR3 DNA: TGTGCCAGCAGTACGAACTTGAACACTGAAGCTTTCTTT.

This rearrangement joins TRBV30 to TRBJ1-1; D is perhaps TRBD1 (5 bases). The germline CDR1 and CDR2 sequences are GTSNPN and SVGIG (reference sequence). This CDR3 is 12 amino acids long. Deletions cut 3 bases from V and 5 bases from J, with 10 bases between. The CDR3 loop is CAWRTVDTEAFF. In DNA form, the CDR3 reads TGTGCCTGGAGGACAGTCGATACTGAAGCTTTCTTT.

J is TRBJ1-5 and V is TRBV9; 7 bases are shared with TRBD1. The CDR3 is 14 residues long. CDR1 is SGDLS, CDR2 YYNGEE, per germline. J was trimmed by 5 bases and V by 4 bases; bases with no gene match: 6. The CDR3 sequence is CASSKTGDYQPQHF. CDR3 DNA: TGTGCCAGCAGCAAAACAGGGGACTATCAGCCCCAGCATTTT.

The chain uses TRBV5-4 and TRBJ1-2; 10 bases map to TRBD1. Germline V gives CDR1 SGHNT, CDR2 YYREEE (reference sequence). This CDR3 is built from 16 residues. V was pared by 4 bases and J by 3 bases, with 9 bases of the junction left unmatched. In nucleotides, the CDR3 is TGTGCCAGCAGCGGTCCGACAGGGGGCGTTTACTATGGCTACACCTTC. Amino acid sequence: CASSGPTGGVYYGYTF.

V usage is TRBV4-1 and J usage is TRBJ1-2; tentative D call: TRBD1 (5 bases). V lost 3 bases and J lost 7, with 12 bases in between. The CDR3 runs to 13 residues. The germline V gene encodes CDR1 MGHRA and CDR2 YSYEKL. The CDR3 coding sequence is TGCGCCAGCAGCCAGCCAGGGCTTGGTGGCTACACCTTC. The encoded protein is CASSQPGLGGYTF.

The V gene is TRBV9, the J gene TRBJ1-6; 9 bases line up with TRBD1. The germline V gene encodes CDR1 SGDLS and CDR2 YYNGEE. The J segment lost 9 bases and the V segment lost 3 bases, leaving 16 bases of the junction unmatched. The CDR3 is 18 amino acids. CDR3 bases: TGTGCCAGCAGCGGCGACAGGGGGAATTTAATGGGAGCTTCACCCCTCCACTTT. This encodes CASSGDRGNLMGASPLHF.

The rearrangement links TRBV6-6 to TRBJ2-7; D ambiguous. Germline values: CDR1 MNHNY, CDR2 SVGAGI (reference sequence). V was clipped by 0 bases and J by 6 bases, with 12 bases between them. This CDR3 has 14 residues. CDR3 sequence reads: CASSYSKGLLEQYF. CDR3 coding DNA: TGTGCCAGCAGTTACTCGAAGGGCCTCCTCGAGCAGTACTTC.

The chain has TRBV9 and TRBJ1-5; 11 nucleotides align to TRBD1. This CDR3 has 15 amino acids. CDR1 and CDR2 (germline): SGDLS, YYNGEE. The V gene end was trimmed by 2 bases and the J gene end by 7 bases; junction bases not matched to a gene: 5. CDR3 bases: TGTGCCAGCAGCGTGGGGGACAGGGGGACACAGCCCCAGCATTTT. It specifies CASSVGDRGTQPQHF.

This chain links TRBV29-1 with TRBJ1-1, with 9 bases fitting TRBD1. The V gene end was trimmed by 2 bases and the J gene end by 7 bases; junction bases not matched to a gene: 5. The CDR3 spans 13 residues. CDR1 is SQVTM, CDR2 ANQGSEA, per germline. The CDR3 region has the DNA TGCAGCGTTGAATCGACAGGGGGGCTTGAAGCTTTCTTT. Translating gives CSVESTGGLEAFF.

This chain connects TRBV28 to TRBJ1-2; 7 nucleotides line up with TRBD1. CDR1 and CDR2 from the germline V gene are MDHEN and SYDVKM. The CDR3 has 13 residues. V dropped 6 bases and J dropped 8; count of bases not matched to a gene: 9. CDR3 protein: CASRQQGIRGYTF. The CDR3 nucleotides are TGTGCCAGCAGACAACAGGGGATACGAGGCTACACCTTC.

The CDR3 sequence is CASSREGRQYF. The CDR3 nucleotides are TGCGCCAGCAGCCGAGAAGGCCGGCAGTACTTC. The V and J genes are TRBV4-1 and TRBJ2-7; D not resolved. Germline CDR1 reads MGHRA; CDR2 reads YSYEKL. This CDR3 is 11 amino acids long. Trimming cost V 4 bases and J 9 bases, with 10 bases left between them.

This clone appeared once. The chain uses TRBV4-1 and TRBJ2-5; 8 bases line up with TRBD2. V gave up 4 bases and J gave up 4 bases; unmatched junction bases: 8. This CDR3 is 15 amino acids long. CDR1 MGHRA and CDR2 YSYEKL come from the germline V gene. In nucleotides, the CDR3 is TGCGCCAGCAGCCTCGGGGGGGCCTTTCTAGAGACCCAGTACTTC. It translates to CASSLGGAFLETQYF.